This TCR beta chain was recovered during a study of regulatory T cells in long-lasting Graves disease. Study-wide points: Segments TRBV28, TRBJ1-2 and TRBJ2-5 showed preferential usage in persistent disease. Patients with persistent Graves' had lower TCR diversity than newly diagnosed patients.

The CDR3 length is 13 residues. Germline loops: CDR1 MDHEN, CDR2 SYDVKM. Trimming cost V 2 bases and J 8 bases, with 12 bases left between them. This clonotype has a count of ten or more. What it binds is not known. Arm-PCR of CDR3 regions and iRepertoire HTBI primers were the basis on which TCR beta libraries were built. TCRdb re-derived calls from the multiplex PCR reads in MiXCR, one entry per CDR3 protein. In the table there are about 340,000 distinct CDR3 sequences, around 20% of which are singletons. Time point given: persistent/refractory GD, antithyroid drugs over 5 years with positive TRAb. Making the TCR library involved RNA that had been extracted from PBMCs.

The starting material was peripheral blood mononuclear cells (PBMCs), obtained when the disease was refractory, from a patient treated with antithyroid drugs. The chain has TRBV28 and TRBJ1-1; TRBD1 might be the D (6 bases). This receptor was obtained from a female donor with Graves disease. The CDR3 spells CASSLGWTVEAFF. The CDR3, as DNA: TGTGCCAGCAGTTTAGGTTGGACAGTCGAAGCTTTCTTT.